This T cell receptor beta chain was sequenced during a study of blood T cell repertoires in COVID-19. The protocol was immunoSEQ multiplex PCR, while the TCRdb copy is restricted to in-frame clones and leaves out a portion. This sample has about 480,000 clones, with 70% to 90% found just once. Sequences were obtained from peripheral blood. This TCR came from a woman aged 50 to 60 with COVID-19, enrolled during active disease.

The CDR3 here is CASSEHRRTDYGYTF. CDR3 DNA: TGTGCCAGCAGTGAACATAGACGGACAGACTATGGCTACACCTTC. V is TRBV6-1 and J is TRBJ1-2, with D maybe TRBD1 (6 bases). V was shortened by 2 bases and J by 3 bases, with 13 bases between the two germline ends. The CDR3 is 15 amino acids. The germline V gene encodes CDR1 MNHNS and CDR2 SASEGT.